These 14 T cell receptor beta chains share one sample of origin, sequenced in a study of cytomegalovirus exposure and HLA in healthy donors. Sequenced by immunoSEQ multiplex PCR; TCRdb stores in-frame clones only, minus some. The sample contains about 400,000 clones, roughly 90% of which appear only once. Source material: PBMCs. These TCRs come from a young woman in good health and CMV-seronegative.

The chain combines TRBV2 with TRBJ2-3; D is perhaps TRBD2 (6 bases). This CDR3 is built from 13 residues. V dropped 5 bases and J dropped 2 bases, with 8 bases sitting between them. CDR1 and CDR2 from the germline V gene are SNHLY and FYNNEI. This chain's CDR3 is CASSRDSTDTQYF. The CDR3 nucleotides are TGTGCCAGCAGTCGGGACTCCACAGATACGCAGTATTTT.

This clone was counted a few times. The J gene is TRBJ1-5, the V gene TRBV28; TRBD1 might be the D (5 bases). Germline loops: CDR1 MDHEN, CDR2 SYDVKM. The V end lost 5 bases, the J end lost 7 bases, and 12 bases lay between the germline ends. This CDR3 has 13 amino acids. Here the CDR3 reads CASSPIRVQPQHF. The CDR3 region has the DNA TGTGCCAGCAGTCCAATCAGGGTACAGCCCCAGCATTTT. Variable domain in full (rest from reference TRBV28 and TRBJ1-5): DVKVTQSSRYLVKRTGEKVFLECVQDMDHENMFWYRQDPGLGLRLIYFSYDVKMKEKGDIPEGYSVSREKKERFSLILESASTNQTSMYLCASSPIRVQPQHFGDGTRLSIL.

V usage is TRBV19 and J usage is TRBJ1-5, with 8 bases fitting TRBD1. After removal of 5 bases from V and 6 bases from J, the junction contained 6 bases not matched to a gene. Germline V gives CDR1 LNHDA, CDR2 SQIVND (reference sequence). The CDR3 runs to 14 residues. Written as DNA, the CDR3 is TGTGCCAGTAGTGGACAGGGAGCAGGTCAGCCCCAGCATTTT. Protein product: CASSGQGAGQPQHF. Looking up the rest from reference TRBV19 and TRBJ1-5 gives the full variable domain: DGGITQSPKYLFRKEGQNVTLSCEQNLNHDAMYWYRQDPGQGLRLIYYSQIVNDFQKGDIAEGYSVSREKKESFPLTVTSAQKNPTAFYLCASSGQGAGQPQHFGDGTRLSIL.

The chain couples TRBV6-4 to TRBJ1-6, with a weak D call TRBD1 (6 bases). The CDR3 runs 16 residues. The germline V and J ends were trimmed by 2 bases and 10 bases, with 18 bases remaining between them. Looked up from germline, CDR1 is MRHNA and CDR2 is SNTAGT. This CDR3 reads CASSDKKRAGGSPLHF. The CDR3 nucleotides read TGTGCCAGCAGTGACAAGAAAAGGGCGGGGGGCTCACCCCTCCACTTT.

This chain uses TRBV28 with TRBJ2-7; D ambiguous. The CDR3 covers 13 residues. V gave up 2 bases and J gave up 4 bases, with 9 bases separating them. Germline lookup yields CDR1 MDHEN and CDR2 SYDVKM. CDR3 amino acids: CASSLGPHYEQYF. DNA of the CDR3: TGTGCCAGCAGTTTAGGCCCTCATTACGAGCAGTACTTC.

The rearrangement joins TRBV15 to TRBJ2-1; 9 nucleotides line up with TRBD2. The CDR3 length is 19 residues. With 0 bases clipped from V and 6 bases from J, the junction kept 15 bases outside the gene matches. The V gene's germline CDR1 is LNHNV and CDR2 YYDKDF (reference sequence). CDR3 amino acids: CATSRDPNEGTSRGNEQFF. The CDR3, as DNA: TGTGCCACCAGCAGAGATCCCAATGAGGGGACTAGCAGAGGCAATGAGCAGTTCTTC.

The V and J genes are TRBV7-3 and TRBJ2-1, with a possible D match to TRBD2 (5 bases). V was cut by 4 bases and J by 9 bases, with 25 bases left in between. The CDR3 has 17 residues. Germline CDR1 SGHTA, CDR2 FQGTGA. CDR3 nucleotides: TGTGCCAGCAGCTCCACGGGGTCGACCCAAGGGAGTCCTGAGCAGTTCTTC. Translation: CASSSTGSTQGSPEQFF. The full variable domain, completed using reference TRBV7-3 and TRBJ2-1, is GAGVSQTPSNKVTEKGKYVELRCDPISGHTALYWYRQSLGQGPEFLIYFQGTGAADDSGLPNDRFFAVRPEGSVSTLKIQRTERGDSAVYLCASSSTGSTQGSPEQFFGPGTRLTVL.

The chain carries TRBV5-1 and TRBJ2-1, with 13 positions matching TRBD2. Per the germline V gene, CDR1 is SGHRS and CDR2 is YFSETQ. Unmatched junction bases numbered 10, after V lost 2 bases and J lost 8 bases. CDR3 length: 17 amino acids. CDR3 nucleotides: TGCGCCAGCAGCTTACCCCGAACTAGCGGGGGGGTGGATGAGCAGTTCTTC. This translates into CASSLPRTSGGVDEQFF.

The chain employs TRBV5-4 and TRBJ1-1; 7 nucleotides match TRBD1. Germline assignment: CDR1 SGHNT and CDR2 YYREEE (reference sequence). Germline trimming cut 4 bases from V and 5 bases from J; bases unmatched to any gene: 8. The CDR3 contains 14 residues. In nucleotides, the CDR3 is TGTGCCAGCAGCCGCGGGACAGTCAGAACTGAAGCTTTCTTT. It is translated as CASSRGTVRTEAFF.

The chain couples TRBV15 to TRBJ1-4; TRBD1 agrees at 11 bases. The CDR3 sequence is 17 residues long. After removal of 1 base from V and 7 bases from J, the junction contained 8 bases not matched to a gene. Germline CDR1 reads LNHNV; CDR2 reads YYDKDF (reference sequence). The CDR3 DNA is TGTGCCACCAGCAGAGGAATTCGGACAGGGGGCTCTGAAAAACTGTTTTTT. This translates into CATSRGIRTGGSEKLFF.

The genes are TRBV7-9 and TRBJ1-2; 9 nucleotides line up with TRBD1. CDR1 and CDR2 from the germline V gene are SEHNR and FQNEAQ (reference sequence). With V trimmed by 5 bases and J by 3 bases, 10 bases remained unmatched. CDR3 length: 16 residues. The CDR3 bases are TGTGCCAGCAGCCTCCGGGACAGGGATTATGACTATGGCTACACCTTC. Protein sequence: CASSLRDRDYDYGYTF.

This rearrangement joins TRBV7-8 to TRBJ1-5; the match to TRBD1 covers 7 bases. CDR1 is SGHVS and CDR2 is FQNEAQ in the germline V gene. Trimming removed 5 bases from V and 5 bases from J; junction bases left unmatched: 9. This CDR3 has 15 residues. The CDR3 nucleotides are TGTGCCAGCAGCATCCGGGACAGCCAGGATCAGCCCCAGCATTTT. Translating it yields CASSIRDSQDQPQHF.

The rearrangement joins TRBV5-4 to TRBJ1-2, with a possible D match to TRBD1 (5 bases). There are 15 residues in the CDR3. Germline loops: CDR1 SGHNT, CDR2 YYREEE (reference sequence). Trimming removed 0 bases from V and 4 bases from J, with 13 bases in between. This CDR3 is CASSLGGGGVYGYTF. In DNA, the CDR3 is TGTGCCAGCAGCTTGGGCGGGGGGGGAGTCTATGGCTACACCTTC. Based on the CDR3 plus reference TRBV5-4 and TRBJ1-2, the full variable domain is ETGVTQSPTHLIKTRGQQVTLRCSSQSGHNTVSWYQQALGQGPQFIFQYYREEENGRGNFPPRFSGLQFPNYSSELNVNALELDDSALYLCASSLGGGGVYGYTFGSGTRLTVV.

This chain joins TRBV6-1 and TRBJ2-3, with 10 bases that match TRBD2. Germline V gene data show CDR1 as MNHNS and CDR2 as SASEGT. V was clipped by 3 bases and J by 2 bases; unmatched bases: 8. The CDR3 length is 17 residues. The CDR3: CASSDLGLARDTDTQYF. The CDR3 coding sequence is TGTGCCAGCAGTGACCTGGGACTAGCGCGTGACACAGATACGCAGTATTTT.